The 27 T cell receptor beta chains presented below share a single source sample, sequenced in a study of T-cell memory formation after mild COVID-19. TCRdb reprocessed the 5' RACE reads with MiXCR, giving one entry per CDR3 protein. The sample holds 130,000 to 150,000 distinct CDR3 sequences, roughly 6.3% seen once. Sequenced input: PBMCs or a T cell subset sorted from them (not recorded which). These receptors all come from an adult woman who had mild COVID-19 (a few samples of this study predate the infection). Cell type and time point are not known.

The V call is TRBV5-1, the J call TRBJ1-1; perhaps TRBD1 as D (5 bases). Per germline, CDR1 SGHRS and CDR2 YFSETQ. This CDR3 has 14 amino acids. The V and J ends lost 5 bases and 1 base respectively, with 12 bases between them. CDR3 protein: CASRQGLQNTEAFF. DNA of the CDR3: TGCGCCAGCAGGCAGGGCCTGCAGAACACTGAAGCTTTCTTT.

The CDR3 reads CSAGQGAIGELFF. CDR3 sequence (DNA): TGCAGCGCGGGACAGGGGGCAATCGGGGAGCTGTTTTTT. The chain combines TRBV29-1 with TRBJ2-2, with 12 positions matching TRBD1. The germline V gene encodes CDR1 SQVTM and CDR2 ANQGSEA. The length of the CDR3 is 13 residues. V was clipped by 7 bases and J by 7 bases; unmatched bases: 4.

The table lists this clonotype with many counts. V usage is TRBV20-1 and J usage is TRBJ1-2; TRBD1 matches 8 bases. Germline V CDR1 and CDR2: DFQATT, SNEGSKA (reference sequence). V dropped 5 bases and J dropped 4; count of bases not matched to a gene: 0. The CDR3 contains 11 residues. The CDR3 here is CSAGQGYGYTF. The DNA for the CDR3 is TGCAGTGCTGGACAGGGCTATGGCTACACCTTC.

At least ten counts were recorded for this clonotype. CDR3 sequence: CATADSNYGYTF. CDR3 DNA: TGTGCCACCGCAGACAGTAACTATGGCTACACCTTC. The chain combines TRBV10-3 with TRBJ1-2; D may be TRBD1 (5 bases). This CDR3 is 12 amino acids long. Germline values: CDR1 ENHRY, CDR2 SYGVKD. With 10 bases removed from V and 1 base from J, the gap between germline ends came to 10 bases.

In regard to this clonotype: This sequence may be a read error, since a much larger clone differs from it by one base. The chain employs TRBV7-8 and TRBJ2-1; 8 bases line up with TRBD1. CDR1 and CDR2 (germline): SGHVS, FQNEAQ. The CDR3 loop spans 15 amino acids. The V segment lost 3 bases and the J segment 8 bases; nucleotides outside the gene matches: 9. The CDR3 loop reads CASSLVRTGRDEQFF. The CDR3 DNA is TGTGCCAGCAGCTTGGTAAGGACAGGGCGGGATGAGCAGTTCTTC. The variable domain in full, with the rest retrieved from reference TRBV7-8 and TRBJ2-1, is GAGVSQSPRYKVAKRGQDVALRCDPISGHVSLFWYQQALGQGPEFLTYFQNEAQLDKSGLPSDRFFAERPEGSVSTLKIQRTQQEDSAVYLCASSLVRTGRDEQFFGPGTRLTVL.

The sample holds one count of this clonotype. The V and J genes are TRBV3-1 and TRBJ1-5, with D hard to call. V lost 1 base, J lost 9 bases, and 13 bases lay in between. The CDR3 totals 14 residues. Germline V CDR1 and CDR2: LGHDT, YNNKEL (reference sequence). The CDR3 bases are TGTGCCAGCAGCCAAGGGCCGGGATACAGGCCCCAGCATTTT. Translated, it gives CASSQGPGYRPQHF. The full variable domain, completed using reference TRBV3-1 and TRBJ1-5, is DTAVSQTPKYLVTQMGNDKSIKCEQNLGHDTMYWYKQDSKKFLKIMFSYNNKELIINETVPNRFSPKSPDKAHLNLHINSLELGDSAVYFCASSQGPGYRPQHFGDGTRLSIL.

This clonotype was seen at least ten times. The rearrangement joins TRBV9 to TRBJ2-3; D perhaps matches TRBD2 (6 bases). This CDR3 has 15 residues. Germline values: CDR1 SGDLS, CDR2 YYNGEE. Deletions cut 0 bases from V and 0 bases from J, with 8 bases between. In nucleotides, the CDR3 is TGTGCCAGCAGCGTAGGGGACTGGAGCACAGATACGCAGTATTTT. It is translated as CASSVGDWSTDTQYF.

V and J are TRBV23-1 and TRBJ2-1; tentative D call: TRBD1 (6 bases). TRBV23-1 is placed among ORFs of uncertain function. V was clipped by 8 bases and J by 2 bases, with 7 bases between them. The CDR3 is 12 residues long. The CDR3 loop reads CASWDTYNEQFF. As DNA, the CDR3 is TGCGCCAGCTGGGACACCTACAATGAGCAGTTCTTC.

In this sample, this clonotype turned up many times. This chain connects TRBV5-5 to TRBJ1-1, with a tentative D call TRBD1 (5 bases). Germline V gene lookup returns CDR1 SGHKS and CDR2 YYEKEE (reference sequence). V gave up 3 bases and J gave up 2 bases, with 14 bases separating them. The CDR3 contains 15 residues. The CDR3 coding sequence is TGTGCCAGCAGCTACCTCGGGGGGGGAAACACTGAAGCTTTCTTT. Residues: CASSYLGGGNTEAFF.

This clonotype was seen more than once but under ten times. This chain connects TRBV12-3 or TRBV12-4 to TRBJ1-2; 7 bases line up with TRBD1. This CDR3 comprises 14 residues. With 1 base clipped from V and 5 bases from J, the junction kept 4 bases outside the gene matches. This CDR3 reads CASSLDRGGYGYTF. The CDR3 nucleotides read TGTGCCAGCAGTTTAGACAGGGGAGGATATGGCTACACCTTC.

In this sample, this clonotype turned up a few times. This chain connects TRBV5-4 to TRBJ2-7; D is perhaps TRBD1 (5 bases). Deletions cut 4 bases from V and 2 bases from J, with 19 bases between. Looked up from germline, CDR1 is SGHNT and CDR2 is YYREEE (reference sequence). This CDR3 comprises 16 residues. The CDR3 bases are TGTGCCAGCAGCCCCATATCACCGACAGAGACCTACGAGCAGTACTTC. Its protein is CASSPISPTETYEQYF.

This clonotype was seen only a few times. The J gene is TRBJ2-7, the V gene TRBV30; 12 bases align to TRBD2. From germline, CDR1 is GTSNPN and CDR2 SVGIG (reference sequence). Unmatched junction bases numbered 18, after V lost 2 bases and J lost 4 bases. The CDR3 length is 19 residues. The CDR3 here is CAWSPSRSLRLAGEYEQYF. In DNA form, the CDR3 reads TGTGCCTGGAGTCCGTCAAGGAGTTTGAGACTAGCGGGGGAGTACGAGCAGTACTTC.

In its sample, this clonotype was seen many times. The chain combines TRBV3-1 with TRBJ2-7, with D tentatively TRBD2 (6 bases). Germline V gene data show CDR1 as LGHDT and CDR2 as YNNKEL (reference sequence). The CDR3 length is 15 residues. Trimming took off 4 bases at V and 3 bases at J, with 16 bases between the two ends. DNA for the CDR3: TGTGCCAGCAGCCCGACTTGGAGGGCCGACTACGAGCAGTACTTC. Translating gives CASSPTWRADYEQYF.

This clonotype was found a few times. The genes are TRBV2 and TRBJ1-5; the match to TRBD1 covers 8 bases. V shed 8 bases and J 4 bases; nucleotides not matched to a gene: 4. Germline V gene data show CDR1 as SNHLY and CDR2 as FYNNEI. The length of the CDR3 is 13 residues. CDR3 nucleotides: TGTGCCAGCGGACAGGGCGGAAATCAGCCCCAGCATTTT. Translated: CASGQGGNQPQHF.

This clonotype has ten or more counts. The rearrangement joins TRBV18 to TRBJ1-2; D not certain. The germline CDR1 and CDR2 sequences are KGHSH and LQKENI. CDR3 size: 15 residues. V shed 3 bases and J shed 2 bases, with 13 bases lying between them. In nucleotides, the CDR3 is TGTGCCAGCTCACCCCTACGTGGGGAGAACTATGGCTACACCTTC. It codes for CASSPLRGENYGYTF.

This CDR3 reads CASSGTTGEKLFF. The CDR3 region has the DNA TGTGCCAGCAGCGGGACAACGGGGGAAAAACTGTTTTTT. The chain has TRBV3-1 and TRBJ1-4, with D perhaps TRBD1 (6 bases). Germline CDR1 LGHDT, CDR2 YNNKEL (reference sequence). CDR3 length equals 13 residues. The germline V and J ends were trimmed by 5 bases and 8 bases, with 12 bases remaining between them.

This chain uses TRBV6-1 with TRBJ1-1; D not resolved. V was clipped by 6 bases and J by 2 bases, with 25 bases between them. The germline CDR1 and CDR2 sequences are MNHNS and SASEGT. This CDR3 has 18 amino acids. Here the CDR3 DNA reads TGTGCCAGCAGCAGCGATTTTAGCCTCCGGGCTTTCAACACTGAAGCTTTCTTT. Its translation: CASSSDFSLRAFNTEAFF.

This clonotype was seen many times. CDR3 sequence reads: CAWSSGLAGGGELFF. Written as DNA, the CDR3 is TGTGCCTGGAGCTCGGGACTAGCGGGAGGCGGGGAGCTGTTTTTT. The J gene is TRBJ2-2, the V gene TRBV30, with 15 bases that match TRBD2. Unmatched junction bases numbered 3, after V lost 3 bases and J lost 7 bases. Germline V CDR1 and CDR2: GTSNPN, SVGIG (reference sequence). This CDR3 spans 15 amino acids.

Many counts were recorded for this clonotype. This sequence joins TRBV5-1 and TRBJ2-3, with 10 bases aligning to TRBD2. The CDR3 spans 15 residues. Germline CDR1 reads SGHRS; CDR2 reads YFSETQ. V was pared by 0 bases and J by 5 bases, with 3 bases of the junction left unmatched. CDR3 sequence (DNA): TGCGCCAGCAGCTTGGCGCTAGCGGGGGAAGATACGCAGTATTTT. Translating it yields CASSLALAGEDTQYF.

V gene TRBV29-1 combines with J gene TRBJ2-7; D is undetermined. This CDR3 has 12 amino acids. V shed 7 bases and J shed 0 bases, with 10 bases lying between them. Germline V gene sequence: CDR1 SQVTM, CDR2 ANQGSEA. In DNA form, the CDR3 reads TGCAGCGGCCAGGACGTCTCCTACGAGCAGTACTTC. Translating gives CSGQDVSYEQYF.

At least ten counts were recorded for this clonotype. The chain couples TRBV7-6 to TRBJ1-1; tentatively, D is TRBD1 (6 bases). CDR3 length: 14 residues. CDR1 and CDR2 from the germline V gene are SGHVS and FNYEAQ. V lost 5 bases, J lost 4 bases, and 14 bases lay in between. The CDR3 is CASSQNRVGTEAFF. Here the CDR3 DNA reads TGTGCCAGCAGCCAGAACAGGGTGGGCACTGAAGCTTTCTTT.

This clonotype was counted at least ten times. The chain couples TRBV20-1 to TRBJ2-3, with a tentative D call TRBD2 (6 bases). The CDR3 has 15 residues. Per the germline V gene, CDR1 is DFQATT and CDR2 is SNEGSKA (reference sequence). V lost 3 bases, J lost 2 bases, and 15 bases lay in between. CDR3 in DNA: TGCAGTGCTAGTCCGGTGGGGGGAACCACAGATACGCAGTATTTT. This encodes CSASPVGGTTDTQYF.

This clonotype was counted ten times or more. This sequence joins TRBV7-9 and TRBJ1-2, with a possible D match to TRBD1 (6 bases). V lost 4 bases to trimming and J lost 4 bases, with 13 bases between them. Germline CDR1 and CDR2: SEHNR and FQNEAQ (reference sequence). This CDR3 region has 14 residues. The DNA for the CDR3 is TGTGCCAGCAGCTCTTGGACAGACCTCTATGGCTACACCTTC. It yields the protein CASSSWTDLYGYTF.

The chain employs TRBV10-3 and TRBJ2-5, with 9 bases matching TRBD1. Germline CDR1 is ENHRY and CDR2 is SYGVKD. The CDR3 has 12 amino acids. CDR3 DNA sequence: TGTGGGACAGGGGAGATCCAAGAGACCCAGTACTTC. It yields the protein CGTGEIQETQYF.

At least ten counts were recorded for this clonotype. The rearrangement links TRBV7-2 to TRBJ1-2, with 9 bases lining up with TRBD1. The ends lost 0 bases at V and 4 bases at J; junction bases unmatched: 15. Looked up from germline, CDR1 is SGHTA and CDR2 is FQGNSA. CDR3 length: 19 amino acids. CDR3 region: CASSLAPGQGIPGSYGYTF. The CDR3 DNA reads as TGTGCCAGCAGCTTAGCCCCGGGACAGGGTATTCCGGGAAGCTATGGCTACACCTTC.

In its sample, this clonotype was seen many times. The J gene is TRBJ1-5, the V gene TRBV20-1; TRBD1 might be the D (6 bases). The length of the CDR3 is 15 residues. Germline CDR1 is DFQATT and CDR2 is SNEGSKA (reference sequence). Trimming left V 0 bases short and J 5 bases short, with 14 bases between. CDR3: CSARDQGRPDQPQHF. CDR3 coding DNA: TGCAGTGCTAGAGATCAGGGGAGACCCGATCAGCCCCAGCATTTT.

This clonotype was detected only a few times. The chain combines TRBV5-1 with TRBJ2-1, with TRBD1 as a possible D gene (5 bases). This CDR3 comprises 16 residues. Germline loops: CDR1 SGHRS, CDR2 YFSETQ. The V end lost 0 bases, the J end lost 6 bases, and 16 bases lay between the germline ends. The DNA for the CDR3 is TGCGCCAGCAGCTTGGTAACCAGGGATGGTGGCAATGAGCAGTTCTTC. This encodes CASSLVTRDGGNEQFF.